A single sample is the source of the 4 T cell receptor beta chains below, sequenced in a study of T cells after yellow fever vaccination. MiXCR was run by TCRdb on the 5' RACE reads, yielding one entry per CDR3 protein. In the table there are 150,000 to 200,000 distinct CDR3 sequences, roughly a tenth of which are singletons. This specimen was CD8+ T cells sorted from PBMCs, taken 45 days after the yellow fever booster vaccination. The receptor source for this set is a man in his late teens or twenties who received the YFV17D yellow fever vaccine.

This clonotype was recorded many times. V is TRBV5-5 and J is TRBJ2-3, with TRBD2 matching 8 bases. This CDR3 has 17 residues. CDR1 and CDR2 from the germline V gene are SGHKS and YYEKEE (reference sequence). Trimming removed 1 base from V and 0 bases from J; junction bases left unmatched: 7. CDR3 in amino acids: CASSLQAGAVSTDTQYF. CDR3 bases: TGTGCCAGCAGCTTGCAAGCGGGGGCTGTGAGCACAGATACGCAGTATTTT.

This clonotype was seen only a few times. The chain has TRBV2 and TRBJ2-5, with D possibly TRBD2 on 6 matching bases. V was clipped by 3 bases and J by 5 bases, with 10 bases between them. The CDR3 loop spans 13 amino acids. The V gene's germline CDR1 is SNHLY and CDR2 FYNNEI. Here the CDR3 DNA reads TGTGCCAGCAGTGACCGACGGGAGGAGACCCAGTACTTC. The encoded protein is CASSDRREETQYF.

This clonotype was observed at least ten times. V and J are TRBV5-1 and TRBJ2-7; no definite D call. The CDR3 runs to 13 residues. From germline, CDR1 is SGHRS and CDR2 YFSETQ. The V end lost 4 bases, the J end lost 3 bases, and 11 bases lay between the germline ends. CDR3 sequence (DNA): TGCGCCAGCAGCCCCGATCCGGGCTACGAGCAGTACTTC. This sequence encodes CASSPDPGYEQYF. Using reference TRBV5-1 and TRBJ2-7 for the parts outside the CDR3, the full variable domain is KAGVTQTPRYLIKTRGQQVTLSCSPISGHRSVSWYQQTPGQGLQFLFEYFSETQRNKGNFPGRFSGRQFSNSRSEMNVSTLELGDSALYLCASSPDPGYEQYFGPGTRLTVT.

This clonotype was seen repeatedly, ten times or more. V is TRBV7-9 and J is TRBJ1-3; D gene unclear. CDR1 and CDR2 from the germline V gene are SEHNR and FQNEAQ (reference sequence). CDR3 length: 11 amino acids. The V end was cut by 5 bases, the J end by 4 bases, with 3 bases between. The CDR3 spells CASSPGNTIYF. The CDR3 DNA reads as TGTGCCAGCAGCCCCGGAAACACCATATATTTT. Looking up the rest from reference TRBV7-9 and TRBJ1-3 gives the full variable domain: DTGVSQNPRHKITKRGQNVTFRCDPISEHNRLYWYRQTLGQGPEFLTYFQNEAQLEKSRLLSDRFSAERPKGSFSTLEIQRTEQGDSAMYLCASSPGNTIYFGEGSWLTVV.